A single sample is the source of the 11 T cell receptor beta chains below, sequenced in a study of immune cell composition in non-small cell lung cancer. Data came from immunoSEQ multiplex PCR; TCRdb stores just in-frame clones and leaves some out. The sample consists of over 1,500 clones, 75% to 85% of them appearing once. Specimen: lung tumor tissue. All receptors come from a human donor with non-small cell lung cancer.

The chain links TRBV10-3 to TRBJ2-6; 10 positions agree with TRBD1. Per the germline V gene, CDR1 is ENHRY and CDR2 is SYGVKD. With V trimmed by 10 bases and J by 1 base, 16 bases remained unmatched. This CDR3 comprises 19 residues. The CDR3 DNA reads TGTGCCACCCGGGGAGACACGGGACAGGGGTATTCTGGGGCCAACGTCCTGACTTTC. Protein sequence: CATRGDTGQGYSGANVLTF.

CDR3 DNA sequence: TGTGCCACCAAATCCCAATACAGGGGGGCCTACGAGCAGTACTTC. It translates to CATKSQYRGAYEQYF. The V gene is TRBV27, the J gene TRBJ2-7, with TRBD1 matching over 8 bases. V was clipped by 10 bases and J by 2 bases; unmatched bases: 13. Germline V CDR1 and CDR2: MNHEY, SMNVEV (reference sequence). The CDR3 has 15 amino acids.

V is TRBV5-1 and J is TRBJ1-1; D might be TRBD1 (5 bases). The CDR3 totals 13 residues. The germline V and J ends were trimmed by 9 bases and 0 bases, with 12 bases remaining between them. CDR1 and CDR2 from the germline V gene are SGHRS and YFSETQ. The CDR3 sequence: CATATAMNTEAFF. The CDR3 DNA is TGCGCCACCGCGACAGCGATGAACACTGAAGCTTTCTTT.

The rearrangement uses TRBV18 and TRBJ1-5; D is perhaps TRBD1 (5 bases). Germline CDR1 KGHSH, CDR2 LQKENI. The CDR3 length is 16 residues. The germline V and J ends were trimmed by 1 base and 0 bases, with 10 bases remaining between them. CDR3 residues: CASSPLGHNSNQPQHF. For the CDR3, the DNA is TGTGCCAGCTCACCACTCGGACACAATAGCAATCAGCCCCAGCATTTT.

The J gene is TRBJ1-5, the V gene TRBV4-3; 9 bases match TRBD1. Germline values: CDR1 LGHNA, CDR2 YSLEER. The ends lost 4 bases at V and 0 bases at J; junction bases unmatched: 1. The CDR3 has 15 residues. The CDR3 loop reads CASSLDRGSNQPQHF. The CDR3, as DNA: TGCGCCAGCAGCCTGGACAGGGGTAGCAATCAGCCCCAGCATTTT.

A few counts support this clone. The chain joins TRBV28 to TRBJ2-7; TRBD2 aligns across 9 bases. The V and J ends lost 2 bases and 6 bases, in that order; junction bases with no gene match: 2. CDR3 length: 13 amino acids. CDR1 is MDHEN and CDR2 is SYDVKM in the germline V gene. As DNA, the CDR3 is TGTGCCAGCAGTTTAGCGGGGGGGCGCGAGCAGTACTTC. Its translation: CASSLAGGREQYF.

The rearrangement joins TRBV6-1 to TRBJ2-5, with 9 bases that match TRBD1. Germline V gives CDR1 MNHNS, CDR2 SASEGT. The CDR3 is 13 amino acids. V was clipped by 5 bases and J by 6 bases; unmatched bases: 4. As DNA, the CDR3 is TGTGCCAGCAGTTCCGGGACAGGGAAGACCCAGTACTTC. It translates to CASSSGTGKTQYF.

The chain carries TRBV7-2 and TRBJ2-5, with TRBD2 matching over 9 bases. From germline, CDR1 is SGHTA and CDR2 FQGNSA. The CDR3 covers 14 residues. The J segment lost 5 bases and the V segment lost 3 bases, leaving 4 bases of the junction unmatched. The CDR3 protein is CASSLGLAGETQYF. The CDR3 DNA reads TGTGCCAGCAGCTTGGGACTAGCAGGCGAGACCCAGTACTTC.

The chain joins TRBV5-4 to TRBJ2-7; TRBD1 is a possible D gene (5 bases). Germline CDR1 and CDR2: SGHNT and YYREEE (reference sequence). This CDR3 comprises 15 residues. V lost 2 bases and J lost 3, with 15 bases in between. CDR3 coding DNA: TGTGCCAGCAGCTTCCAGGGCTCAATCGGCTACGAGCAGTACTTC. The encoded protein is CASSFQGSIGYEQYF.

The CDR3 nucleotides are TGTGCCAGCAGCGCCGGGGTGGGGTTGAGAGGGCAAGGCACTGAAGCTTTCTTT. Its protein product is CASSAGVGLRGQGTEAFF. The V call is TRBV28, the J call TRBJ1-1; D not certain. The CDR3 loop spans 18 amino acids. Germline CDR1 MDHEN, CDR2 SYDVKM. Trimming shortened V by 6 bases and J by 4 bases, and 27 bases separated the two germline ends.

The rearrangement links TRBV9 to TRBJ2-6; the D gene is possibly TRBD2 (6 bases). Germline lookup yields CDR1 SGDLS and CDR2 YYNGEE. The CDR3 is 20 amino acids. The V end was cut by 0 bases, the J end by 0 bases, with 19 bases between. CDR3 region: CASSVDYRAGRVSGANVLTF. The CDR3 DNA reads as TGTGCCAGCAGCGTAGACTACCGTGCGGGACGGGTCTCTGGGGCCAACGTCCTGACTTTC.